The present T cell receptor beta chain was sequenced within a study of T cells in localized non-small cell lung cancer. General study findings and limits: Longer overall survival accompanied higher blood T cell density. In adjacent lung appeared a median about 58 of the top 100 tumor clones.

Remarks on this clone: Its antigen is not known.

The data were produced by immunoSEQ multiplex PCR, yet TCRdb's version contains in-frame clones alone and is incomplete. The top ten hold about 1% of the sample, which has about 23,000 clones, 85% to 90% seen once. The germline gives CDR1 LNHDA, CDR2 SQIVND (reference sequence). This CDR3 comprises 13 residues. The V end lost 5 bases, the J end lost 4 bases, and 6 bases lay between the germline ends. The clonotype comes from a woman between 40 and 69 years old with stage I lung adenocarcinoma. The V and J genes are TRBV19 and TRBJ1-6, with D unclear. The sample was peripheral blood, taken before any cancer treatment. The CDR3 is CASSGDYNSPLHF. Here the CDR3 DNA reads TGTGCCAGTAGTGGTGATTATAATTCACCCCTCCACTTT. Supplemented by reference TRBV19 and TRBJ1-6, the full variable domain reads DGGITQSPKYLFRKEGQNVTLSCEQNLNHDAMYWYRQDPGQGLRLIYYSQIVNDFQKGDIAEGYSVSREKKESFPLTVTSAQKNPTAFYLCASSGDYNSPLHFGNGTRLTVT.